The present entry profiles one T cell receptor beta chain with its context. Its antigen remains unidentified. The data are from a study of OX40 agonist ivuxolimab in advanced cancers. On the study more broadly: Patients in the trial were receiving intravenous ivuxolimab every 2 weeks, at doses of 0.01 to 10 mg/kg. Study findings and constraints: Undetermined was the antigen specificity of the expanded peripheral T cells. CD8+ T cells were the subset that, on average, had more expanded clones than CD4+.

The protocol was immunoSEQ multiplex PCR, while the TCRdb copy is restricted to in-frame clones and leaves out a portion. The sample has tens of thousands of clones, around nine tenths seen once; the top ten hold 0.45% to 0.55%. Germline CDR1 reads MNHEY; CDR2 reads SMNVEV (reference sequence). Trimming stripped 2 bases from V and 7 bases from J, with 10 bases between. The CDR3 covers 13 residues. This clonotype originated in an adult with an advanced solid tumor such as melanoma, head and neck, liver or kidney cancer. The V and J genes are TRBV27 and TRBJ2-3, with D hard to call. The sequencing used CD4+ or CD8+ T cells sorted from blood, collected in a trial of the OX40 agonist ivuxolimab. CDR3 amino acids: CASSLSSVHTQYF. The CDR3 DNA sequence: TGTGCCAGCAGTTTAAGCTCAGTTCATACGCAGTATTTT.